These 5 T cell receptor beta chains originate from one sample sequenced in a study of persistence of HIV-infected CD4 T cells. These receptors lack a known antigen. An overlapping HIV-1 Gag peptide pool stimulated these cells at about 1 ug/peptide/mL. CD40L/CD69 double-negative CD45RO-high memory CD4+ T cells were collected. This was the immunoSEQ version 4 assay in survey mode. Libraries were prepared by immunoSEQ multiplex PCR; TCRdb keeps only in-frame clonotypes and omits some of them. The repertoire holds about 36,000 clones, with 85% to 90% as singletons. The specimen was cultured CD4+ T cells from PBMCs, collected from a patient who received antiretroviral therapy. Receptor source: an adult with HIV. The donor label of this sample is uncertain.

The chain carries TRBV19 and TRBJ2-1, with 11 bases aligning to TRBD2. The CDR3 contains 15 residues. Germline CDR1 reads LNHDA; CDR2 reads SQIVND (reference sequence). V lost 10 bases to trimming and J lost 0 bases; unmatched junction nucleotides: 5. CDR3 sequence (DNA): TGTGCCACCAAACTAGCGGGGGACTCCTACAATGAGCAGTTCTTC. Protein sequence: CATKLAGDSYNEQFF.

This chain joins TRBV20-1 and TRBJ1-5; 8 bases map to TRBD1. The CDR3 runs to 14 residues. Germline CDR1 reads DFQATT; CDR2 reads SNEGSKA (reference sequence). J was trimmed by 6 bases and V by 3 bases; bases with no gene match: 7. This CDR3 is CSASHGQGFQPQHF. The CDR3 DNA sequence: TGCAGTGCTAGTCACGGACAGGGTTTTCAGCCCCAGCATTTT.

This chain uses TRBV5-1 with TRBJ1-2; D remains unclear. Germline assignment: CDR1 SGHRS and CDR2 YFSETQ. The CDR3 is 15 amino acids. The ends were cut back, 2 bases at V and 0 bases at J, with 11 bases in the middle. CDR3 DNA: TGCGCCAGCAGCTTTATGGGAGGCACTAACTATGGCTACACCTTC. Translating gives CASSFMGGTNYGYTF.

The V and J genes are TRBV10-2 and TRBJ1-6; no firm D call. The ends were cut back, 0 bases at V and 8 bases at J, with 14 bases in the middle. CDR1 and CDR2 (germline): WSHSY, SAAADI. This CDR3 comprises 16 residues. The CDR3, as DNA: TGCGCCAGCAGTGAGTCGAGACCCATGGGAGATTCACCCCTCCACTTT. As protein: CASSESRPMGDSPLHF.

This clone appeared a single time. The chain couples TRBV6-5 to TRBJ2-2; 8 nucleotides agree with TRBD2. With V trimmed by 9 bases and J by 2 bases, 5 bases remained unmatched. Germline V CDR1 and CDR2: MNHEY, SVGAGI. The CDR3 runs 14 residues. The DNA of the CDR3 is TGTGCCAGAAGAAGCGGGGGCAACACCGGGGAGCTGTTTTTT. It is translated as CARRSGGNTGELFF.